This T cell receptor beta chain comes out of a study of identical twins. General study results and limits: Possibly, invariant MAIT and iNKT cells partly confounded zero-insertion analyses. Insertions were fewer in abundant cord blood beta clonotypes, whereas memory repertoires showed none of this pattern. Twin-shared out-of-frame alpha sequences showed excess low generation probability.

Carrying unique molecular identifiers, the cDNA also gained a universal primer site through template switching. Via MiXCR, TCRdb re-called the 5' RACE reads, giving one row per CDR3 protein. The profile shows around 670,000 distinct CDR3 sequences, roughly 6% of them singletons. This clonotype was observed a few times. The antigen is not known. V trimming: 1 base; J trimming: 5 bases; junction bases outside the gene matches: 7. From germline, CDR1 is DFQATT and CDR2 SNEGSKA (reference sequence). The CDR3 loop spans 14 amino acids. The source is a man younger than 35 in good health. The rearrangement joins TRBV20-1 to TRBJ2-5, with 7 bases aligning to TRBD2. The sample taken for sequencing was naive T cells sorted from blood. The CDR3 region is CSARVVASGETQYF. The CDR3 DNA reads TGCAGTGCTAGAGTGGTGGCTAGCGGCGAGACCCAGTACTTC.